The clone carrying this T cell receptor (beta chain) came up many times. The CDR3 covers 13 residues. The V end was cut by 5 bases, the J end by 1 base, with 8 bases between. Germline CDR1 and CDR2: MNHEY and SMNVEV (reference sequence). This entry comes from a study of glioma-infiltrating T cells. The iRepertoire nested amplicon-rescue multiplex PCR amplified TCR alpha and beta CDR3s from RNA. MiXCR, run by TCRdb on the multiplex PCR reads, gives a single entry per CDR3 protein. The sample holds 400,000 or so distinct CDR3 sequences, roughly two fifths seen once. This receptor was taken from a human donor with low-grade glioma or glioblastoma, undergoing nonglioma brain surgery, or in good health (not recorded which). Material for sequencing was glioma tissue, nonneoplastic brain tissue, or PBMCs (not recorded which). The gene calls are TRBV27 and TRBJ1-1; D remains ambiguous. CDR3 sequence (DNA): TGTGCCAGCAGTAAAGTTACGAACACTGAAGCTTTCTTT. Protein product: CASSKVTNTEAFF.